The 10 T cell receptor beta chains given below trace back to one sample, sequenced in a study of shared clonotypes between healthy human individuals. CD45RO negativity and positive selection for CCR7 defined naive CD8 cells, a population that excluded terminally differentiated effector memory CD45RA+ cells. TCRdb keeps only in-frame clones here, not all; method: immunoSEQ multiplex PCR. This table has roughly 2 million clones, less than 95% appearing once. The sequenced sample consisted of naive CD8+ T cells sorted from blood. The source is a man between 18 and 35 years old in good health.

The chain is built from TRBV7-9 and TRBJ2-4; either TRBD1 or TRBD2 may supply D (5 bases each). This CDR3 is built from 17 residues. The V end was cut by 3 bases, the J end by 6 bases, with 21 bases between. Germline-derived CDR1 and CDR2 are SEHNR and FQNEAQ (reference sequence). In DNA form, the CDR3 reads TGTGCCAGCAGCTTCGACCAGAGGGACGGTGGATTAAACATTCAGTACTTC. It translates to CASSFDQRDGGLNIQYF.

V usage is TRBV21-1 and J usage is TRBJ2-1; the table's D call TRBD2 went unverified against the DNA. TRBV21-1 is shown as a pseudogene. The CDR3 contains 18 residues. CDR3 nucleotide sequence: TGTGCCAGCAGCAAACCCACTAGCGGGAGGGCCTCCTACAATGAGCAGTTCTTC. As protein: CASSKPTSGRASYNEQFF.

This chain connects TRBV6-5 to TRBJ1-2; 8 bases match TRBD1. Germline V gives CDR1 MNHEY, CDR2 SVGAGI. The CDR3 spans 14 residues. The trim removed 7 bases at V and 5 bases at J, leaving 9 bases unmatched. The CDR3 DNA is TGTGCCAGCACTCCCGGGCAGGGGGCATATGGCTACACCTTC. Translating it yields CASTPGQGAYGYTF.

The J gene is TRBJ2-5, the V gene TRBV4-1, with 8 bases aligning to TRBD2. This CDR3 is built from 17 residues. Trimming at V came to 4 bases and at J to 5 bases, leaving 15 bases not matched to a gene. The germline CDR1 and CDR2 sequences are MGHRA and YSYEKL. CDR3 sequence reads: CASSLRDGGALGETQYF. The CDR3 nucleotides read TGCGCCAGCAGCCTTCGAGACGGGGGGGCATTAGGGGAGACCCAGTACTTC.

This chain links TRBV11-2 with TRBJ2-3; D gene unclear. CDR3 length: 13 residues. V lost 1 base, J lost 4 bases, and 6 bases lay in between. Germline-derived CDR1 and CDR2 are SGHAT and FQNNGV. The DNA of the CDR3 is TGTGCCAGCAGCTTAGGTGGCTCAGATACGCAGTATTTT. This codes for CASSLGGSDTQYF.

The gene calls are TRBV28 and TRBJ2-1, with D maybe TRBD2 (6 bases). With 2 bases removed from V and 6 bases from J, the gap between germline ends came to 17 bases. The germline CDR1 and CDR2 sequences are MDHEN and SYDVKM. This CDR3 is 16 amino acids long. The CDR3 DNA follows: TGTGCCAGCAGTTTACGTGCTAGCGCCCGTCCCAATGAGCAGTTCTTC. It codes for CASSLRASARPNEQFF.

The chain is built from TRBV5-1 and TRBJ2-5, with 7 nucleotides matching TRBD1. The V gene's germline CDR1 is SGHRS and CDR2 YFSETQ. V was pared by 1 base and J by 4 bases, with 4 bases of the junction left unmatched. The CDR3 is 14 residues long. The CDR3 sequence: CASSLPRGRETQYF. The CDR3 region has the DNA TGCGCCAGCAGCTTGCCGAGGGGGCGAGAGACCCAGTACTTC.

Note on this clone: Other DNA sequences in the sample encode the same CDR3. The rearrangement joins TRBV5-4 to TRBJ2-7, with 8 nucleotides matching TRBD1. The CDR3 is 13 residues long. Germline CDR1 reads SGHNT; CDR2 reads YYREEE (reference sequence). The V and J ends lost 3 bases and 3 bases, in that order; junction bases with no gene match: 2. The DNA for the CDR3 is TGTGCCAGCAGCTCTGGACAGGGCTACGAGCAGTACTTC. This gives the protein CASSSGQGYEQYF.

The rearrangement uses TRBV11-2 and TRBJ2-2; 7 bases agree with TRBD2. Germline V gene data show CDR1 as SGHAT and CDR2 as FQNNGV. The J segment lost 7 bases and the V segment lost 3 bases, leaving 8 bases of the junction unmatched. The CDR3 loop spans 15 amino acids. For the CDR3, the DNA is TGTGCCAGCAGCTTTTTTGGCGGGAGCGGCGGGGAGCTGTTTTTT. This sequence encodes CASSFFGGSGGELFF.

This clone was seen once. The chain carries TRBV6-6 and TRBJ1-1; D gene unclear. The CDR3 is made up of 13 amino acids. CDR1 is MNHNY and CDR2 is SVGAGI in the germline V gene (reference sequence). The V and J ends lost 9 bases and 0 bases respectively, with 11 bases between them. The DNA for the CDR3 is TGTGCCAGTTCCCCTTTTCTGAACACTGAAGCTTTCTTT. Amino acid sequence: CASSPFLNTEAFF.